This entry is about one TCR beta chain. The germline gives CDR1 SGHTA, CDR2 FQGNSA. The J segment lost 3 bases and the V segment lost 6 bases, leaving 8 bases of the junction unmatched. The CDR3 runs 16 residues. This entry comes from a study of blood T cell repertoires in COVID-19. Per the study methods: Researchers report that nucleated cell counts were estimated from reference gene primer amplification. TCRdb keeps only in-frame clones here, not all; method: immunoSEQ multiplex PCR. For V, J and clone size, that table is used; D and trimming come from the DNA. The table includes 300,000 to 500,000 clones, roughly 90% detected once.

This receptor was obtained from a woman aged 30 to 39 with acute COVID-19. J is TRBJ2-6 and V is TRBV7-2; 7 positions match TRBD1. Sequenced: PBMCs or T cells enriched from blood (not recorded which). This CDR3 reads CASSFTGANGANVLTF. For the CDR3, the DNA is TGTGCCAGCAGTTTCACAGGGGCAAATGGGGCCAACGTCCTGACTTTC.